The 22 T cell receptor beta chains reported below all come from one sample, sequenced in a study of neoadjuvant anti-PD-1 for oral cavity cancer. Data came from immunoSEQ multiplex PCR; TCRdb stores just in-frame clones and leaves some out. The sample has over 14,000 clones, 60% to 75% seen once. The sample consisted of PBMCs, taken before nivolumab (anti-PD-1) treatment. These receptors came from a person between 40 and 80 years old with oral cavity squamous cell carcinoma.

J is TRBJ2-6 and V is TRBV6-4, with D perhaps TRBD2 (6 bases). The CDR3 contains 14 residues. V was trimmed by 3 bases and J by 3 bases, leaving 6 bases between them. CDR1 and CDR2 from the germline V gene are MRHNA and SNTAGT. The CDR3 spells CASSEGGGANVLTF. CDR3 DNA: TGTGCCAGCAGTGAGGGGGGTGGGGCCAACGTCCTGACTTTC.

This clone was detected only once. This sequence joins TRBV7-8 and TRBJ2-2; 7 nucleotides align to TRBD2. Germline loops: CDR1 SGHVS, CDR2 FQNEAQ. The CDR3 has 18 residues. Trimming removed 1 base from V and 3 bases from J; junction bases left unmatched: 11. CDR3 coding DNA: TGTGCCAGCAGCTTAGTGGGGGAGGGTTTCGTCTACACCGGGGAGCTGTTTTTT. Protein sequence: CASSLVGEGFVYTGELFF.

The rearrangement links TRBV27 to TRBJ1-5; 8 bases are a match to TRBD1. The CDR3 is 12 amino acids. Germline CDR1 and CDR2: MNHEY and SMNVEV (reference sequence). The V segment lost 8 bases and the J segment 6 bases; nucleotides outside the gene matches: 3. The CDR3 region has the DNA TGTGCCAGCCGGACAGGGACTCAGCCCCAGCATTTT. As protein: CASRTGTQPQHF.

As for this clone: A read error may account for a junction end that differs from germline. The chain links TRBV7-7 to TRBJ2-1, with 8 bases that match TRBD2. Per germline, CDR1 SSHAT and CDR2 FNYEAQ (reference sequence). CDR3 size: 17 residues. The chain's CDR3 is CASSPGGYSSLYNEQFF. The CDR3 DNA sequence: TGTGCTAGCAGCCCGGGGGGGTACTCGTCCCTCTACAATGAGCAGTTCTTC.

This chain links TRBV5-1 with TRBJ2-7; D not resolved. With 4 bases removed from V and 2 bases from J, the gap between germline ends came to 7 bases. Germline V gene lookup returns CDR1 SGHRS and CDR2 YFSETQ. This CDR3 contains 12 residues. Here the CDR3 DNA reads TGCGCCAGCAGCCAGACAACCTACGAGCAGTACTTC. Protein sequence: CASSQTTYEQYF.

This sequence joins TRBV4-2 and TRBJ2-3; possibly TRBD2 for D (5 bases). With 5 bases removed from V and 3 bases from J, the gap between germline ends came to 18 bases. The CDR3 runs 16 residues. Germline CDR1 reads LGHNA; CDR2 reads YNFKEQ. The CDR3 bases are TGTGCCAGCAGCTCAATGGTGGGAGAGCCGACAGATACGCAGTATTTT. Protein product: CASSSMVGEPTDTQYF.

This rearrangement joins TRBV5-1 to TRBJ1-1; no firm D call. Germline V lookup: CDR1 SGHRS, CDR2 YFSETQ. V was trimmed by 0 bases and J by 1 base, leaving 7 bases between them. The length of the CDR3 is 14 residues. As DNA, the CDR3 is TGCGCCAGCAGCTTGGCTACCACGAACACTGAAGCTTTCTTT. It codes for CASSLATTNTEAFF.

The J gene is TRBJ1-3, the V gene TRBV6-1, with D uncertain. The germline V and J ends were trimmed by 1 base and 0 bases, with 13 bases remaining between them. Germline V gene data show CDR1 as MNHNS and CDR2 as SASEGT. The CDR3 totals 17 residues. The CDR3 DNA reads as TGTGCCAGCAGTGAAGGGTTTCTGGTGAGCTCTGGAAACACCATATATTTT. It specifies CASSEGFLVSSGNTIYF.

V is TRBV7-2 and J is TRBJ2-7; D call uncertain. CDR1 and CDR2 (germline): SGHTA, FQGNSA. The length of the CDR3 is 14 residues. Trimming left V 8 bases short and J 0 bases short, with 14 bases between. The CDR3 sequence is CASLDWHSSYEQYF. In DNA, the CDR3 is TGTGCCAGCCTCGACTGGCACAGCTCCTACGAGCAGTACTTC.

The chain links TRBV19 to TRBJ1-1; D remains ambiguous. CDR1 is LNHDA and CDR2 is SQIVND in the germline V gene (reference sequence). CDR3 length: 13 amino acids. The V gene lost 5 bases and the J gene lost 2 bases, with 9 bases spanning the gap. The CDR3 DNA sequence: TGTGCCAGTAGTTGGTTACTAAACACTGAAGCTTTCTTT. Encoded protein: CASSWLLNTEAFF.

J is TRBJ1-5 and V is TRBV9; D is unclear. The germline gives CDR1 SGDLS, CDR2 YYNGEE. V lost 3 bases and J lost 4, with 11 bases in between. The CDR3 runs 14 residues. CDR3 in amino acids: CASSESASNQPQHF. CDR3 nucleotides: TGTGCCAGCAGCGAAAGCGCATCGAATCAGCCCCAGCATTTT.

The chain employs TRBV7-8 and TRBJ1-1; weak D call: TRBD1 (6 bases). Germline CDR1 reads SGHVS; CDR2 reads FQNEAQ. The germline V and J ends were trimmed by 4 bases and 3 bases, with 12 bases remaining between them. The CDR3 is 14 residues long. CDR3 nucleotides: TGTGCCAGCAGCTCTAGGGGGGTTCACACTGAAGCTTTCTTT. Its translation: CASSSRGVHTEAFF.

The gene calls are TRBV5-1 and TRBJ2-3, with D perhaps TRBD1 or TRBD2 (6 bases each). This CDR3 spans 16 amino acids. Germline lookup yields CDR1 SGHRS and CDR2 YFSETQ. V was pared by 0 bases and J by 0 bases, with 11 bases between. The DNA for the CDR3 is TGCGCCAGCAGCTTGGGCGGGACACCTAGCACAGATACGCAGTATTTT. Protein sequence: CASSLGGTPSTDTQYF.

V usage is TRBV4-1 and J usage is TRBJ2-5; 15 bases are shared with TRBD2. The V segment lost 0 bases and the J segment 2 bases; nucleotides outside the gene matches: 4. The CDR3 sequence is 18 residues long. The germline gives CDR1 MGHRA, CDR2 YSYEKL. CDR3 residues: CASSQDLGLAGGQETQYF. The CDR3 coding sequence is TGCGCCAGCAGCCAAGATCTAGGACTAGCGGGAGGGCAAGAGACCCAGTACTTC.

This clone was recorded only once. The chain employs TRBV6-1 and TRBJ2-1, with 8 bases that match TRBD2. The CDR3 totals 15 residues. Trimming cost V 1 base and J 8 bases; bases outside gene matches: 7. CDR1 and CDR2 (germline): MNHNS, SASEGT. CDR3 region: CASSEVAGGVHEQFF. The DNA for the CDR3 is TGTGCCAGCAGTGAAGTGGCGGGAGGAGTCCATGAGCAGTTCTTC.

The chain links TRBV4-1 to TRBJ2-3; the match to TRBD2 covers 10 bases. The CDR3 is 17 residues long. CDR1 and CDR2 (germline): MGHRA, YSYEKL. J lost 3 bases, V lost 7 bases, and 13 bases had no gene match. As DNA, the CDR3 is TGCGCCAGCACCCACCGCACAAGCGGGAGGGGGACAGATACGCAGTATTTT. Protein: CASTHRTSGRGTDTQYF.

V gene TRBV7-9 combines with J gene TRBJ2-3; maybe TRBD1 (5 bases). This CDR3 spans 15 amino acids. Trimming shortened V by 5 bases and J by 2 bases, and 14 bases separated the two germline ends. Germline assignment: CDR1 SEHNR and CDR2 FQNEAQ (reference sequence). The CDR3, as DNA: TGTGCCAGCAGCCCGGTCTCAGGGCCCACAGATACGCAGTATTTT. As protein: CASSPVSGPTDTQYF.

The chain couples TRBV11-2 to TRBJ2-1; 9 nucleotides agree with TRBD2. This CDR3 comprises 15 residues. J was trimmed by 2 bases and V by 6 bases; bases with no gene match: 5. Germline V gene sequence: CDR1 SGHAT, CDR2 FQNNGV. DNA of the CDR3: TGTGCCAGCAGACGGTTAGCGGGGGCCTACAATGAGCAGTTCTTC. It yields the protein CASRRLAGAYNEQFF.

The chain is built from TRBV7-2 and TRBJ2-7; D could derive from TRBD1 or TRBD2 (5 bases each). This CDR3 has 12 amino acids. Trimming took off 4 bases at V and 2 bases at J, with 6 bases between the two ends. Germline values: CDR1 SGHTA, CDR2 FQGNSA. CDR3 region: CASSSGPYEQYF. The CDR3, as DNA: TGTGCCAGCAGCTCGGGGCCCTACGAGCAGTACTTC.

The chain recombines TRBV5-1 with TRBJ1-2; TRBD1 aligns across 7 bases. Germline CDR1 SGHRS, CDR2 YFSETQ. The CDR3 is 13 residues long. V shed 4 bases and J 8 bases; nucleotides not matched to a gene: 8. CDR3 DNA: TGCGCCAGCAGCGTTGACAGGGTCTGGGGCTACACCTTC. Translating gives CASSVDRVWGYTF.

The chain recombines TRBV5-5 with TRBJ2-1; D gene uncertain. In germline, CDR1 is SGHKS, CDR2 YYEKEE (reference sequence). Trimming removed 2 bases from V and 7 bases from J, with 10 bases in between. The CDR3 runs to 13 residues. The CDR3 reads CASSLAGENEQFF. CDR3 DNA: TGTGCCAGCAGCTTAGCAGGAGAAAATGAGCAGTTCTTC.

The chain couples TRBV5-4 to TRBJ1-6; the D gene is possibly TRBD1 (5 bases). The CDR3 covers 13 residues. The V gene's germline CDR1 is SGHNT and CDR2 YYREEE (reference sequence). Trimming left V 6 bases short and J 9 bases short, with 13 bases between. Written as DNA, the CDR3 is TGTGCCAGCAATATCCCAGGGAGTTCACCCCTCCACTTT. Translating gives CASNIPGSSPLHF. Filled out from reference TRBV5-4 and TRBJ1-6, the complete variable domain reads ETGVTQSPTHLIKTRGQQVTLRCSSQSGHNTVSWYQQALGQGPQFIFQYYREEENGRGNFPPRFSGLQFPNYSSELNVNALELDDSALYLCASNIPGSSPLHFGNGTRLTVT.